This T cell receptor (beta chain) was captured by sequencing in a study of cytomegalovirus exposure and HLA in healthy donors. Study findings and constraints: TCR beta V segments were, for the most part, productive about 90% or about 30% of the time in an earlier analysis. Specificity of three CMV-associated chains for CMV antigens was verified in vitro.

PCR amplification relied on 60 Vbeta primers (plus 13 Jbeta primers). Profiled with immunoSEQ multiplex PCR; TCRdb holds only in-frame clones, not every one. The data contain about 110,000 clones, about four fifths of them singletons. As for this clone: Its specificity is not known.

Trimming stripped 3 bases from V and 6 bases from J, with 8 bases between. The germline V gene has CDR1 KGHSH and CDR2 LQKENI. The CDR3 covers 12 residues. The source of this sequence is a man in his fifties or sixties in good health and CMV-seronegative. The V call is TRBV18, the J call TRBJ1-1; D is unresolved. Sequencing was done on a sample of PBMCs. The CDR3 loop reads CASSPLLPEAFF. Written as DNA, the CDR3 is TGTGCCAGCTCACCCCTTCTTCCTGAAGCTTTCTTT.